These 3 T cell receptor beta chains were all obtained from the same sample, sequenced in a study of blood T cell repertoires in COVID-19. This table comes from immunoSEQ multiplex PCR, and its TCRdb copy is limited to in-frame clones, with some not included. The repertoire holds hundreds of thousands of clones, with about 85% as singletons. The source material was peripheral blood. The source of these receptors is a woman between 18 and 29 years old with acute or convalescent COVID-19.

V and J are TRBV2 and TRBJ1-5; D remains unclear. The V end lost 10 bases, the J end lost 0 bases, and 13 bases lay between the germline ends. The CDR3 is made up of 14 amino acids. CDR1 is SNHLY, CDR2 FYNNEI, per germline. The CDR3 sequence: CATRGRGSNQPQHF. CDR3 coding DNA: TGTGCCACCAGAGGGAGAGGTAGCAATCAGCCCCAGCATTTT.

The V gene is TRBV6-5, the J gene TRBJ2-3; 9 nucleotides align to TRBD1. The CDR3 is 15 amino acids. J was trimmed by 2 bases and V by 5 bases; bases with no gene match: 5. Per germline, CDR1 MNHEY and CDR2 SVGAGI. CDR3 protein: CASSPTGGDTDTQYF. CDR3 DNA: TGTGCCAGCAGTCCTACAGGGGGCGACACAGATACGCAGTATTTT.

The chain links TRBV3-1 (or the pseudogene TRBV3-2) to TRBJ2-7, with 8 bases identical to TRBD2. The germline V gene has CDR1 LGHDT and CDR2 YNNKEL (reference sequence). V was pared by 0 bases and J by 2 bases, with 3 bases of the junction left unmatched. The CDR3 consists of 15 residues. The CDR3 DNA sequence: TGTGCCAGCAGCCAAGATAGGGGACTAGCCTACGAGCAGTACTTC. Translating it yields CASSQDRGLAYEQYF.